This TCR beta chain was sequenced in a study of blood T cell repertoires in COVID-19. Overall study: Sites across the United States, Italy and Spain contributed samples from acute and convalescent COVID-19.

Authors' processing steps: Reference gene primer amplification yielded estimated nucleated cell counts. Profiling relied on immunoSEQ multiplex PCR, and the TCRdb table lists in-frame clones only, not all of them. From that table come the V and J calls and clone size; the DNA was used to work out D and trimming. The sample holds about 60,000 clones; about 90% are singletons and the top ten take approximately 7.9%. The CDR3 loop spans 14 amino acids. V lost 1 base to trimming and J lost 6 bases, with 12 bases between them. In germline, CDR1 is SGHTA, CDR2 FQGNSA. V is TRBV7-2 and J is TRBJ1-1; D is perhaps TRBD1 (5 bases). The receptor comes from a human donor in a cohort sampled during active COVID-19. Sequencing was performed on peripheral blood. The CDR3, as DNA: TGTGCCAGCAGCTTAGGCGTAGGGGTCGCTGAAGCTTTCTTT. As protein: CASSLGVGVAEAFF.